This entry lists 27 T cell receptor beta chains sequenced from one sample in a study of cytomegalovirus exposure and HLA in healthy donors. Use of 60 Vbeta and 13 Jbeta primers characterized the PCR. The assay was immunoSEQ multiplex PCR, and TCRdb's table has in-frame clones only and misses some. The table records some 150,000 clones, 80% of them present only once. The specimen was PBMCs. The source of these receptors is a young man in good health and CMV-seropositive.

J is TRBJ2-3 and V is TRBV11-1; D remains ambiguous. The V end was cut by 1 base, the J end by 4 bases, with 6 bases between. Germline loops: CDR1 SGHAT, CDR2 FQDESV (reference sequence). The CDR3 consists of 13 residues. This chain's CDR3 is CASSLGSADTQYF. The CDR3 coding sequence is TGTGCCAGCAGCTTAGGGAGCGCAGATACGCAGTATTTT.

The genes are TRBV13 and TRBJ2-1; D is undetermined. Germline loops: CDR1 PRHDT, CDR2 FYEKMQ (reference sequence). The V and J ends lost 3 bases and 7 bases respectively, with 7 bases between them. This CDR3 is 12 amino acids long. CDR3 protein: CASSLGSNEQFF. DNA for the CDR3: TGTGCCAGCAGCTTGGGCTCGAATGAGCAGTTCTTC.

About this clone itself: In the same sample, other DNA sequences code for this CDR3. V is TRBV5-1 and J is TRBJ2-2; 8 bases fit TRBD2. The CDR3 extends over 15 amino acids. J lost 2 bases, V lost 0 bases, and 0 bases had no gene match. CDR1 and CDR2 (germline): SGHRS, YFSETQ. The CDR3 DNA reads TGCGCCAGCAGCTTGGGGACTAGCAACACCGGGGAGCTGTTTTTT. This translates into CASSLGTSNTGELFF.

The table lists this clone with a few counts. This chain uses TRBV27 with TRBJ2-3; a weak D match, TRBD1 (6 bases). Germline V gives CDR1 MNHEY, CDR2 SMNVEV (reference sequence). The V and J ends lost 2 bases and 3 bases respectively, with 15 bases between them. The CDR3 runs to 16 residues. The DNA for the CDR3 is TGTGCCAGCAGTTTAGCGCAGGGGTTGGCGACAGATACGCAGTATTTT. Protein sequence: CASSLAQGLATDTQYF.

This clone has only one observation. This chain uses TRBV18 with TRBJ2-7; D gene uncertain. The CDR3 runs to 14 residues. The germline V gene has CDR1 KGHSH and CDR2 LQKENI. V was cut by 0 bases and J by 7 bases, with 13 bases left in between. The CDR3 nucleotides are TGTGCCAGCTCACCACCTAACAGTTGGTTGGAGCAGTACTTC. It encodes CASSPPNSWLEQYF.

The chain carries TRBV6-6 and TRBJ1-1; D unresolved. The V gene's germline CDR1 is MNHNY and CDR2 SVGAGI (reference sequence). The CDR3 contains 14 residues. V was trimmed by 2 bases and J by 1 base, leaving 8 bases between them. CDR3 in DNA: TGTGCCAGCAGTTACCACAGAAAGAACACTGAAGCTTTCTTT. Protein sequence: CASSYHRKNTEAFF.

This clone was counted a few times. The V gene is TRBV30, the J gene TRBJ1-2; D perhaps matches TRBD1 (5 bases). CDR1 is GTSNPN, CDR2 SVGIG, per germline (reference sequence). V dropped 0 bases and J dropped 1 base, with 15 bases sitting between them. This CDR3 is 16 amino acids long. CDR3 nucleotide sequence: TGTGCCTGGAGTGTACGGAGGGGCTTATTTAACTATGGCTACACCTTC. Encoded protein: CAWSVRRGLFNYGYTF.

This clone was detected a few times. This chain uses TRBV19 with TRBJ1-2; D call uncertain. The CDR3 extends over 14 amino acids. V dropped 5 bases and J dropped 2 bases, with 12 bases sitting between them. Germline V gene data show CDR1 as LNHDA and CDR2 as SQIVND (reference sequence). The CDR3: CASSALRANYGYTF. Here the CDR3 DNA reads TGTGCCAGTAGTGCCCTGAGGGCCAACTATGGCTACACCTTC.

This CDR3 is CASSEGGENSPLHF. The CDR3 DNA sequence: TGTGCCAGCAGCGAGGGTGGGGAGAATTCACCCCTCCACTTT. The rearrangement uses TRBV5-4 and TRBJ1-6; D is unresolved. The CDR3 length is 14 residues. The germline V gene encodes CDR1 SGHNT and CDR2 YYREEE (reference sequence). The V gene lost 4 bases and the J gene lost 7 bases, with 12 bases spanning the gap.

The chain is built from TRBV9 and TRBJ2-7; perhaps TRBD2 as D (5 bases). Deletions cut 2 bases from V and 3 bases from J, with 15 bases between. Germline V gene lookup returns CDR1 SGDLS and CDR2 YYNGEE. This CDR3 contains 15 residues. The CDR3 DNA sequence: TGTGCCAGCAGCGTCCGGGCTAGCTGGGACTACGAGCAGTACTTC. Its translation: CASSVRASWDYEQYF.

The chain employs TRBV4-1 and TRBJ1-1, with D possibly TRBD1 on 6 matching bases. The germline V and J ends were trimmed by 0 bases and 7 bases, with 18 bases remaining between them. This CDR3 contains 16 residues. Per the germline V gene, CDR1 is MGHRA and CDR2 is YSYEKL. DNA for the CDR3: TGCGCCAGCAGCCAAGATTCGGCAGCCCGAGGGGGTGAAGCTTTCTTT. This sequence encodes CASSQDSAARGGEAFF.

This clone was detected a few times. The chain employs TRBV6-6 and TRBJ2-3; possible D gene TRBD2, 5 bases. The CDR3 extends over 14 amino acids. Trimming took off 3 bases at V and 3 bases at J, with 10 bases between the two ends. Germline assignment: CDR1 MNHNY and CDR2 SVGAGI (reference sequence). CDR3 loop: CASSYSKRTDTQYF. The CDR3 DNA follows: TGTGCCAGCAGTTATTCTAAGCGGACAGATACGCAGTATTTT.

The rearrangement links TRBV10-3 to TRBJ1-3; maybe TRBD1 (6 bases). This CDR3 contains 15 residues. Germline CDR1 reads ENHRY; CDR2 reads SYGVKD. V was clipped by 11 bases and J by 0 bases, with 17 bases between them. CDR3 sequence: CASTRTGNSGNTIYF. The CDR3 region has the DNA TGTGCCTCTACTAGAACAGGGAACTCTGGAAACACCATATATTTT.

The table lists this clone with a few counts. The chain links TRBV7-2 to TRBJ2-5, with 7 bases matching TRBD2. Germline CDR1 is SGHTA and CDR2 is FQGNSA. This CDR3 has 14 residues. The junction had 7 bases not matched to a gene; V was cut back by 5 bases and J by 4 bases. The CDR3 nucleotides read TGTGCCAGCAGCGGCGGGAGTACGGGAGAGACCCAGTACTTC. It encodes CASSGGSTGETQYF.

In regard to this clone: One end of the junction varies from germline; a read error may be responsible. The chain combines TRBV5-1 with TRBJ2-6; weak D call: TRBD1 (5 bases). Germline values: CDR1 SGHRS, CDR2 YFSETQ. The CDR3 runs 16 residues. CDR3 nucleotides: TGCGCCAGCAGCTTGGACAGGAGCTCTGGGGCCAACGGCCTGACTTTC. Protein: CASSLDRSSGANGLTF.

CDR3 loop: CSAGRPDTQYF. CDR3 bases: TGTTCCGCTGGGCGCCCAGATACGCAGTATTTT. This chain connects TRBV7-9 to TRBJ2-3; no reliable D call. CDR3 length: 11 amino acids. Per germline, CDR1 SEHNR and CDR2 FQNEAQ (reference sequence).

This chain joins TRBV18 and TRBJ2-7; TRBD2 might be the D (8 bases). Trimming removed 2 bases from V and 3 bases from J, with 14 bases in between. Looked up from germline, CDR1 is KGHSH and CDR2 is LQKENI. This CDR3 is built from 15 residues. CDR3 in amino acids: CASSPTQGTSYEQYF. Written as DNA, the CDR3 is TGTGCCAGCTCACCAACACAGGGGACTAGCTACGAGCAGTACTTC.

This clone was seen a few times. V gene TRBV19 combines with J gene TRBJ1-1; a weak D match, TRBD1 (6 bases). The CDR3 has 14 amino acids. Germline CDR1 and CDR2: LNHDA and SQIVND (reference sequence). V gave up 4 bases and J gave up 3 bases, with 12 bases separating them. Here the CDR3 reads CASSRTVQDTEAFF. The CDR3 coding sequence is TGTGCCAGTAGTAGGACAGTTCAGGACACTGAAGCTTTCTTT.

The chain recombines TRBV5-1 with TRBJ1-1, with unresolved D. This CDR3 spans 15 amino acids. V gave up 1 base and J gave up 0 bases, with 10 bases separating them. Germline assignment: CDR1 SGHRS and CDR2 YFSETQ. In DNA, the CDR3 is TGCGCCAGCAGCTTGACGGGGTTGATGAACACTGAAGCTTTCTTT. This encodes CASSLTGLMNTEAFF.

The rearrangement joins TRBV5-1 to TRBJ2-1, with 11 bases that match TRBD2. J gave up 6 bases and V 5 bases, and 7 bases lay outside the gene matches. The CDR3 loop spans 15 amino acids. CDR1 SGHRS and CDR2 YFSETQ come from the germline V gene. The CDR3 loop is CASSSSGGPGNEQFF. DNA of the CDR3: TGCGCCAGCAGTTCTAGCGGGGGGCCCGGCAATGAGCAGTTCTTC.

DNA of the CDR3: TGCGCCAGCAGCCTCGGTAGAGGCGGGACTGTCGAGCAGTACTTC. Translating it yields CASSLGRGGTVEQYF. J is TRBJ2-7 and V is TRBV4-1; TRBD2 might be the D (6 bases). The CDR3 is 15 residues long. Deletions cut 4 bases from V and 6 bases from J, with 19 bases between. In germline, CDR1 is MGHRA, CDR2 YSYEKL.

The chain carries TRBV7-6 and TRBJ2-1, with 10 bases lining up with TRBD2. The length of the CDR3 is 17 residues. Germline V gene lookup returns CDR1 SGHVS and CDR2 FNYEAQ. Germline trimming cut 5 bases from V and 8 bases from J; bases unmatched to any gene: 15. In nucleotides, the CDR3 is TGTGCCAGCAGCCATCGGACTAGCGGAGTCCGAATGCATGAGCAGTTCTTC. This sequence encodes CASSHRTSGVRMHEQFF.

The chain couples TRBV2 to TRBJ2-3; 8 positions agree with TRBD2. Germline V gene lookup returns CDR1 SNHLY and CDR2 FYNNEI. The length of the CDR3 is 17 residues. V shed 2 bases, J shed 7 bases, and the junction held 14 bases outside the gene matches. In DNA, the CDR3 is TGTGCCAGCAGTGAAATGGGCGGGGGGCCACAAACAAATACGCAGTATTTT. As protein: CASSEMGGGPQTNTQYF.

The gene calls are TRBV5-4 and TRBJ2-3, with 7 bases that match TRBD1. Germline CDR1 SGHNT, CDR2 YYREEE (reference sequence). With V trimmed by 3 bases and J by 1 base, 5 bases remained unmatched. The length of the CDR3 is 15 residues. CDR3 sequence (DNA): TGTGCCAGCAGCTCAGGGGGAGTGGGCACAGATACGCAGTATTTT. It codes for CASSSGGVGTDTQYF.

The chain combines TRBV29-1 with TRBJ2-7; the D gene is possibly TRBD2 (5 bases). CDR1 SQVTM and CDR2 ANQGSEA come from the germline V gene. V was shortened by 6 bases and J by 7 bases, with 22 bases between the two germline ends. The CDR3 has 14 residues. CDR3 protein: CSVADPDLPVEQYF. CDR3 DNA sequence: TGCAGCGTGGCGGACCCGGACTTACCAGTGGAGCAGTACTTC.

The chain is built from TRBV11-3 and TRBJ2-2, with 9 bases matching TRBD2. V shed 5 bases, J shed 2 bases, and the junction held 6 bases outside the gene matches. The CDR3 length is 16 residues. Looked up from germline, CDR1 is SGHNT and CDR2 is YENEEA. The DNA for the CDR3 is TGTGCCAGCAGCGCCAGACTAGCGGTTAACACCGGGGAGCTGTTTTTT. Protein: CASSARLAVNTGELFF.

In nucleotides, the CDR3 is TGTGCCATCAGTGCACAGGGAACTGGGGCCAACGTCCTGACTTTC. Its protein is CAISAQGTGANVLTF. The V call is TRBV10-3, the J call TRBJ2-6; D perhaps matches TRBD1 (6 bases). The CDR3 is 15 residues long. V was cut by 4 bases and J by 2 bases, with 9 bases left in between. Germline values: CDR1 ENHRY, CDR2 SYGVKD.